A single sample is the source of the 26 T cell receptor beta chains below, sequenced in a study of CD8 T cells in ankylosing spondylitis. Broader study findings: Within ankylosing spondylitis blood, a TCR beta motif made up of fewer than ten highly homologous variants appeared to be characteristic.

These receptors' targets are unknown. TCRdb passed the 5' RACE reads through MiXCR, listing each CDR3 protein once. This table has about 540,000 distinct CDR3 sequences, roughly an eighth appearing once. Sequenced: blood, either unsorted or a sorted T cell fraction (not recorded which). The receptors derive from a male donor with ankylosing spondylitis.

J is TRBJ2-5 and V is TRBV20-1, with D perhaps matching TRBD2 (5 bases). This CDR3 is 15 amino acids long. V shed 0 bases and J shed 1 base, with 12 bases lying between them. Germline V gives CDR1 DFQATT, CDR2 SNEGSKA (reference sequence). In DNA form, the CDR3 reads TGCAGTGCTAGAGATCAGCCGGGATTCCAAGAGACCCAGTACTTC. Translated: CSARDQPGFQETQYF.

The chain is built from TRBV25-1 and TRBJ2-5; 10 positions match TRBD2. This CDR3 has 14 amino acids. V lost 3 bases and J lost 4; bases outside the gene matches: 2. The germline V gene encodes CDR1 MGHDK and CDR2 SYGVNS. Here the CDR3 DNA reads TGTGCCAGCAGTGATAGACTAGCGGGAGAGACCCAGTACTTC. The encoded protein is CASSDRLAGETQYF.

This clonotype was observed a few times. The chain employs TRBV11-3 and TRBJ2-4; D is unresolved. Per germline, CDR1 SGHNT and CDR2 YENEEA. V lost 3 bases and J 0 bases, leaving 9 bases between the germline ends. The CDR3 loop spans 15 amino acids. The CDR3 sequence is CASSLDRIAKNIQYF. DNA of the CDR3: TGTGCCAGCAGCTTGGATCGGATAGCCAAAAACATTCAGTACTTC.

This clonotype was observed a handful of times. The V and J genes are TRBV14 and TRBJ2-3; D gene ambiguous. CDR1 and CDR2 from the germline V gene are SGHDN and FVKESK. There are 15 residues in the CDR3. V was cut by 1 base and J by 3 bases, with 11 bases left in between. The CDR3 region is CASSQVAGFTDTQYF. The DNA of the CDR3 is TGTGCCAGCAGCCAAGTTGCAGGTTTTACAGATACGCAGTATTTT.

The rearrangement joins TRBV19 to TRBJ2-1, with 10 bases identical to TRBD2. The germline V gene encodes CDR1 LNHDA and CDR2 SQIVND (reference sequence). The ends lost 2 bases at V and 7 bases at J; junction bases unmatched: 5. The CDR3 is made up of 15 amino acids. The chain's CDR3 is CASSISAGGPNEQFF. The CDR3 DNA is TGTGCCAGTAGTATATCAGCGGGAGGGCCAAATGAGCAGTTCTTC.

V gene TRBV6-5 combines with J gene TRBJ1-3; 9 nucleotides agree with TRBD1. Germline V gene sequence: CDR1 MNHEY, CDR2 SVGAGI. The V and J ends lost 0 bases and 3 bases, in that order; junction bases with no gene match: 3. The CDR3 sequence is 16 residues long. The CDR3 region is CASSYSTGQGGNTIYF. Here the CDR3 DNA reads TGTGCCAGCAGTTACTCGACGGGACAGGGTGGAAACACCATATATTTT.

The rearrangement joins TRBV20-1 to TRBJ2-1, with TRBD2 identical over 11 bases. V lost 4 bases and J lost 4; bases outside the gene matches: 3. The CDR3 length is 14 residues. Per the germline V gene, CDR1 is DFQATT and CDR2 is SNEGSKA (reference sequence). CDR3 in amino acids: CSAIAGGRYNEQFF. The CDR3 DNA reads as TGCAGTGCTATAGCGGGAGGGCGTTACAATGAGCAGTTCTTC.

The V call is TRBV5-1, the J call TRBJ2-7; 7 nucleotides agree with TRBD1. The junction had 7 bases not matched to a gene; V was cut back by 2 bases and J by 2 bases. Germline CDR1 and CDR2: SGHRS and YFSETQ. The CDR3 extends over 15 amino acids. CDR3 nucleotide sequence: TGCGCCAGCAGCTTCGACAGGGACCTTGCCTACGAGCAGTACTTC. Residues: CASSFDRDLAYEQYF.

The V call is TRBV19, the J call TRBJ1-1; 10 positions agree with TRBD1. CDR3 length: 14 amino acids. V lost 3 bases to trimming and J lost 4 bases; unmatched junction nucleotides: 2. CDR1 is LNHDA and CDR2 is SQIVND in the germline V gene (reference sequence). The CDR3 DNA reads as TGTGCCAGTAGTATGGGACAGGGGCTCACTGAAGCTTTCTTT. Protein sequence: CASSMGQGLTEAFF.

V gene TRBV12-3 or TRBV12-4 combines with J gene TRBJ2-3, with a tentative D call TRBD2 (5 bases). V was trimmed by 3 bases and J by 2 bases, leaving 6 bases between them. The CDR3 contains 13 residues. The CDR3 nucleotides read TGTGCCAGCAGTTTCGGGGTCACAGATACGCAGTATTTT. It codes for CASSFGVTDTQYF.

The rearrangement joins TRBV7-9 to TRBJ2-2, with D unresolved. The germline gives CDR1 SEHNR, CDR2 FQNEAQ (reference sequence). CDR3 length: 15 amino acids. V lost 7 bases and J 6 bases, leaving 18 bases between the germline ends. The CDR3 is CASNGPSPDAGELFF. CDR3 nucleotides: TGTGCCAGCAACGGGCCAAGCCCCGACGCCGGGGAGCTGTTTTTT.

The chain joins TRBV18 to TRBJ2-3; D is tentatively TRBD1 or TRBD2 (5 bases each). The CDR3 is 14 amino acids. V lost 3 bases and J 4 bases, leaving 11 bases between the germline ends. Germline CDR1 is KGHSH and CDR2 is LQKENI. Here the CDR3 reads CASSPGRPADTQYF. The DNA for the CDR3 is TGTGCCAGCTCACCGGGACGACCAGCAGATACGCAGTATTTT.

In its sample, this clonotype was seen a few times. V and J are TRBV15 and TRBJ1-6, with D perhaps TRBD1 (6 bases). The CDR3 has 15 residues. Germline values: CDR1 LNHNV, CDR2 YYDKDF (reference sequence). Trimming left V 3 bases short and J 3 bases short, with 9 bases between. The CDR3: CATSRGHLYNSPLHF. The CDR3 DNA reads TGTGCCACCAGCAGGGGACATCTCTATAATTCACCCCTCCACTTT.

The chain has TRBV28 and TRBJ2-7, with D unresolved. Germline V gene data show CDR1 as MDHEN and CDR2 as SYDVKM. Trimming shortened V by 3 bases and J by 5 bases, and 11 bases separated the two germline ends. The CDR3 runs 13 residues. CDR3 bases: TGTGCCAGCAGTTTTTCGCGGTTCCACGAGCAGTACTTC. It yields the protein CASSFSRFHEQYF.

This clonotype has more than one count but fewer than ten. The V and J genes are TRBV4-1 and TRBJ1-5, with D hard to call. Germline V gene lookup returns CDR1 MGHRA and CDR2 YSYEKL. V lost 1 base to trimming and J lost 0 bases, with 7 bases between them. This CDR3 has 15 residues. CDR3 loop: CASSQGRASNQPQHF. The CDR3 DNA reads TGCGCCAGCAGCCAAGGTCGCGCTAGCAATCAGCCCCAGCATTTT.

In this sample, this clonotype turned up a few times. The chain links TRBV25-1 to TRBJ2-1, with 10 bases identical to TRBD2. The length of the CDR3 is 14 residues. The germline V gene encodes CDR1 MGHDK and CDR2 SYGVNS. V trimming: 6 bases; J trimming: 4 bases; junction bases outside the gene matches: 3. This CDR3 is CASRTSGLYNEQFF. The CDR3 region has the DNA TGTGCCAGCAGGACTAGCGGGTTATACAATGAGCAGTTCTTC.

This chain joins TRBV20-1 and TRBJ2-1; 10 bases line up with TRBD1. The V segment lost 6 bases and the J segment 0 bases; nucleotides outside the gene matches: 5. The germline V gene encodes CDR1 DFQATT and CDR2 SNEGSKA (reference sequence). This CDR3 has 15 residues. DNA for the CDR3: TGCAGTGCCCCCCGGGACAGGGGCTCCTACAATGAGCAGTTCTTC. It specifies CSAPRDRGSYNEQFF.

The chain is built from TRBV12-3 or TRBV12-4 and TRBJ2-1; tentatively, D is TRBD2 (5 bases). Trimming left V 3 bases short and J 12 bases short, with 9 bases between. This CDR3 contains 11 residues. The CDR3 sequence is CASSFDAGQFF. The CDR3 DNA follows: TGTGCCAGCAGTTTTGACGCGGGGCAGTTCTTC.

Regarding this clonotype: This clone may be a read error of a much larger clone one base away. No conserved phenylalanine or tryptophan is present at the end of the CDR3, so a read error is the likely explanation. The chain recombines TRBV25-1 with TRBJ2-3; unclear D gene. The germline V gene encodes CDR1 MGHDK and CDR2 SYGVNS. The CDR3 is 15 amino acids. V gave up 1 base and J gave up 7 bases, with 15 bases separating them. The CDR3 here is CASSESPQDGNTQYL. The DNA of the CDR3 is TGTGCCAGCAGTGAATCTCCCCAGGACGGTAATACGCAGTATCTT.

The chain combines TRBV6-1 with TRBJ1-1; 9 bases line up with TRBD1. The V gene's germline CDR1 is MNHNS and CDR2 SASEGT. The CDR3 has 15 residues. Trimming took 5 bases from V and 3 from J; bases not matched to a gene: 7. CDR3 loop: CASSPTGGSYTEAFF. Here the CDR3 DNA reads TGTGCCAGCAGTCCCACAGGGGGCAGCTACACTGAAGCTTTCTTT.

This clonotype was seen many times. The chain links TRBV21-1 to TRBJ2-7; the table names TRBD1, a call not compared with the DNA. TRBV21-1 is a recognized pseudogene. The CDR3 has 13 residues. CDR3 DNA: TGTGCCAGCATCAAGGGGCGGGACTACGAGCAGTACTTC. This codes for CASIKGRDYEQYF.

This clonotype was seen at least ten times. This sequence joins TRBV24-1 and TRBJ2-2, with D possibly matching TRBD1 (5 bases). V shed 8 bases and J shed 1 base, with 10 bases lying between them. The CDR3 covers 14 residues. The germline CDR1 and CDR2 sequences are KGHDR and SFDVKD. The CDR3 coding sequence is TGTGCCACCACGGCCACAGGGAACACCGGGGAGCTGTTTTTT. Its translation: CATTATGNTGELFF.

This clonotype has a handful of counts. This rearrangement joins TRBV3-1 to TRBJ2-3; 7 bases fit TRBD2. The germline V gene has CDR1 LGHDT and CDR2 YNNKEL (reference sequence). CDR3 length: 14 residues. The V segment lost 6 bases and the J segment 4 bases; nucleotides outside the gene matches: 7. CDR3 amino acids: CASRRAGASDTQYF. DNA of the CDR3: TGTGCCAGCAGAAGGGCGGGAGCATCAGATACGCAGTATTTT.

In its sample, this clonotype was seen a few times. The gene calls are TRBV5-1 and TRBJ2-6; D call uncertain. Trimming pared 5 bases from V and 1 base from J, leaving 7 bases between. CDR1 SGHRS and CDR2 YFSETQ come from the germline V gene. CDR3 length: 14 residues. CDR3 DNA: TGCGCCAGCAGAATGGGGTCTGGGGCCAACGTCCTGACTTTC. Translating it yields CASRMGSGANVLTF.

The V call is TRBV3-1, the J call TRBJ1-1; D unresolved. From germline, CDR1 is LGHDT and CDR2 YNNKEL (reference sequence). Trimming shortened V by 8 bases and J by 1 base, and 11 bases separated the two germline ends. This CDR3 spans 13 amino acids. Here the CDR3 reads CASLGLGNTEAFF. The CDR3 bases are TGTGCCAGCTTGGGGTTGGGGAACACTGAAGCTTTCTTT.

The chain carries TRBV5-4 and TRBJ2-2, with D perhaps TRBD1 (6 bases). Trimming took 2 bases from V and 6 from J, leaving 11 bases between them. This CDR3 contains 14 residues. CDR1 SGHNT and CDR2 YYREEE come from the germline V gene (reference sequence). As DNA, the CDR3 is TGTGCCAGCAGCTTAACAGGGACCCCCGGGGAGCTGTTTTTT. It specifies CASSLTGTPGELFF.